These 6 T cell receptor beta chains originate from one sample sequenced in a study of control samples from healthy donors and cancer patients. Clones were sequenced by immunoSEQ multiplex PCR, and TCRdb holds only the in-frame ones, with some missing. The data show tens of thousands of clones, with 87% seen just once and approximately 11% held by the top ten. The source material was PBMCs. Receptors originate from a woman aged 55 to 70 with lung cancer.

V and J are TRBV2 and TRBJ2-5; D remains unclear. Trimming stripped 5 bases from V and 5 bases from J, with 12 bases between. This CDR3 spans 13 amino acids. Germline V gives CDR1 SNHLY, CDR2 FYNNEI. The CDR3 nucleotides are TGTGCCAGCAGTCAGTCGGTTGGGGAGACCCAGTACTTC. Its translation is CASSQSVGETQYF. The whole variable domain, remainder taken from reference TRBV2 and TRBJ2-5, is EPEVTQTPSHQVTQMGQEVILRCVPISNHLYFYWYRQILGQKVEFLVSFYNNEISEKSEIFDDQFSVERPDGSNFTLKIRSTKLEDSAMYFCASSQSVGETQYFGPGTRLLVL.

The rearrangement joins TRBV4-1 to TRBJ2-7; D possibly corresponds to TRBD1 (5 bases). Trimming removed 2 bases from V and 6 bases from J, with 26 bases in between. The CDR3 runs to 18 residues. Germline V gene sequence: CDR1 MGHRA, CDR2 YSYEKL. Here the CDR3 DNA reads TGCGCCAGCAGCCAAAACTCCCTGGTAGGGGCTCTGTCTCTCGAGCAGTACTTC. Translated, it gives CASSQNSLVGALSLEQYF.

The chain couples TRBV7-8 to TRBJ2-2; TRBD1 agrees at 7 bases. In germline, CDR1 is SGHVS, CDR2 FQNEAQ. The ends lost 4 bases at V and 5 bases at J; junction bases unmatched: 13. The CDR3 contains 17 residues. The CDR3: CASSSKMGSQGTGELFF. The CDR3 DNA reads TGTGCCAGCAGCTCGAAAATGGGATCACAGGGGACCGGGGAGCTGTTTTTT.

The rearrangement uses TRBV6-1 and TRBJ2-3; 9 bases fit TRBD2. The CDR3 is 16 amino acids. Germline CDR1 and CDR2: MNHNS and SASEGT. Unmatched junction bases numbered 6, after V lost 4 bases and J lost 1 base. CDR3 loop: CASSGRRGGGTDTQYF. CDR3 nucleotide sequence: TGTGCCAGCAGTGGGAGGCGCGGGGGGGGCACAGATACGCAGTATTTT.

This chain joins TRBV19 and TRBJ2-2, with D possibly TRBD1 on 6 matching bases. With 0 bases removed from V and 5 bases from J, the gap between germline ends came to 13 bases. CDR1 is LNHDA and CDR2 is SQIVND in the germline V gene (reference sequence). The CDR3 length is 16 residues. In nucleotides, the CDR3 is TGTGCCAGTAGTATAGATGGCAGGGGCGTTACCGGGGAGCTGTTTTTT. This sequence encodes CASSIDGRGVTGELFF.

This chain joins TRBV5-8 and TRBJ1-5; 9 positions agree with TRBD1. Germline V gene lookup returns CDR1 SGHTS and CDR2 YDEGEE. The CDR3 has 15 residues. The V segment lost 2 bases and the J segment 6 bases; nucleotides outside the gene matches: 6. CDR3 protein: CASSLLGTGRQPQHF. CDR3 nucleotides: TGTGCCAGCAGCTTACTAGGGACAGGGCGTCAGCCCCAGCATTTT.